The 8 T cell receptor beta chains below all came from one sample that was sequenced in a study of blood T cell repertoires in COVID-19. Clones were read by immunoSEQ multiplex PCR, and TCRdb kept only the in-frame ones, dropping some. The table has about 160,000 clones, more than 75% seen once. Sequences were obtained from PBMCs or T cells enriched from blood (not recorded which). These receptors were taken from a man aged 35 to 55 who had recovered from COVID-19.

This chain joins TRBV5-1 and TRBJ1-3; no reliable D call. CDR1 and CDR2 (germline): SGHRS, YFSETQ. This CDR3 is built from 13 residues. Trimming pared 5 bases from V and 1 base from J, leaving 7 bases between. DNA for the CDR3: TGCGCCAGCAGGGCAGGATCTGGAAACACCATATATTTT. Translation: CASRAGSGNTIYF.

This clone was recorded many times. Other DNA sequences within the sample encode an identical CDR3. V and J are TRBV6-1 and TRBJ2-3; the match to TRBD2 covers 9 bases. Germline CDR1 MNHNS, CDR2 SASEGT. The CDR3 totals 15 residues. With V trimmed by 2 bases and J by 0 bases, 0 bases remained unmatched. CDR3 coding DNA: TGTGCCAGCAGTGAACTAGCGGGGAGCACAGATACGCAGTATTTT. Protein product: CASSELAGSTDTQYF.

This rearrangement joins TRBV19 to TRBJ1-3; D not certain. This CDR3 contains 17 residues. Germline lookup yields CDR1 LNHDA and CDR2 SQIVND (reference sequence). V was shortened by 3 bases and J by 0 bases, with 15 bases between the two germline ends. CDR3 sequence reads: CASSIQFLSPSGNTIYF. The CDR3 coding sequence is TGTGCCAGTAGTATCCAGTTTTTGTCCCCCTCTGGAAACACCATATATTTT. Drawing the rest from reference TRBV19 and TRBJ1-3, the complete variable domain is DGGITQSPKYLFRKEGQNVTLSCEQNLNHDAMYWYRQDPGQGLRLIYYSQIVNDFQKGDIAEGYSVSREKKESFPLTVTSAQKNPTAFYLCASSIQFLSPSGNTIYFGEGSWLTVV.

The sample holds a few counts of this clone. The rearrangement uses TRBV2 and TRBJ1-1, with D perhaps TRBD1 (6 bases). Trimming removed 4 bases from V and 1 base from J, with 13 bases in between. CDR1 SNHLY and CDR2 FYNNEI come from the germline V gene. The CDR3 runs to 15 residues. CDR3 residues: CASSAFATGNTEAFF. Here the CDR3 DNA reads TGTGCCAGCAGTGCTTTCGCGACAGGGAACACTGAAGCTTTCTTT.

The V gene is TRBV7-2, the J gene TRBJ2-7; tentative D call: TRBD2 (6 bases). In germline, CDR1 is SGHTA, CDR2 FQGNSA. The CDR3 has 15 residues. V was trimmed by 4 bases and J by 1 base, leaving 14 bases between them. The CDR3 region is CASSSPGTLSYEQYF. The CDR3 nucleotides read TGTGCCAGCAGCTCTCCCGGGACTCTATCCTACGAGCAGTACTTC.

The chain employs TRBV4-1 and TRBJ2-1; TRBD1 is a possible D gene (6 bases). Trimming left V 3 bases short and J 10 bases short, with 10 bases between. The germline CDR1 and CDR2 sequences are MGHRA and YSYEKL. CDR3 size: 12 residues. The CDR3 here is CASSQGAREQFF. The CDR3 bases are TGCGCCAGCAGCCAGGGGGCACGGGAGCAGTTCTTC.

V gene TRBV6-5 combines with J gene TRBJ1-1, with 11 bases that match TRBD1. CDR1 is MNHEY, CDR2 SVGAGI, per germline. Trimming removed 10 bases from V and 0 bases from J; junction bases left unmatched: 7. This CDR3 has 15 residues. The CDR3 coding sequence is TGTGCCACGGGACAGGGGGACCTTCTGAACACTGAAGCTTTCTTT. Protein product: CATGQGDLLNTEAFF.

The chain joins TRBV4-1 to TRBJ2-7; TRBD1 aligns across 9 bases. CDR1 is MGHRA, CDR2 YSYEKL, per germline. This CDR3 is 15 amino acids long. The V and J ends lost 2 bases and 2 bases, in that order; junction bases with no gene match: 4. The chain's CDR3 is CASSQPGQGTYEQYF. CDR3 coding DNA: TGCGCCAGCAGCCAACCGGGACAGGGAACCTACGAGCAGTACTTC.